This T cell receptor beta chain was observed in a study of response to subunit inactivated influenza vaccine. Findings and caveats of the study: The study's authors posited that every seasonal influenza vaccination enlists few new T cells.

A word on this clonotype: No antigen is known for it.

One entry per CDR3 protein results from TCRdb running MiXCR on the RT-PCR reads. This table holds about 780,000 distinct CDR3 sequences, around 18% found once. In germline, CDR1 is SGDLS, CDR2 YYNGEE. This CDR3 is 15 amino acids long. The V gene end was trimmed by 4 bases and the J gene end by 12 bases; junction bases not matched to a gene: 15. The TCR comes from a man aged 45-60 years who received an inactivated influenza vaccine. The V and J genes are TRBV9 and TRBJ2-1, with 8 bases aligning to TRBD1. The input for sequencing was PBMCs from blood, taken 5 days after vaccination. CDR3 sequence reads: CASSMGGDRWFGQFF. DNA for the CDR3: TGTGCCAGCAGCATGGGTGGGGACAGGTGGTTTGGGCAGTTCTTC.